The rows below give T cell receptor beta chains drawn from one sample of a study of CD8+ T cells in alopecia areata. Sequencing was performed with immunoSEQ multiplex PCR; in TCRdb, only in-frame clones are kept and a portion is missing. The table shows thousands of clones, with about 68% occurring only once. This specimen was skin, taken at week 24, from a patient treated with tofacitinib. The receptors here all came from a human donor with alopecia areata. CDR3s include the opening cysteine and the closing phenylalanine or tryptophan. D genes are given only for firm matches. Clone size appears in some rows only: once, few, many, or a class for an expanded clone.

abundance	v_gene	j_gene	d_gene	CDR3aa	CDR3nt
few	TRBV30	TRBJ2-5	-	CAWSGQFGVQYF	TGTGCCTGGAGTGGGCAGTTTGGGGTCCAGTACTTC
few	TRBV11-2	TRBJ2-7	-	CASSLRGRDPIYEQYF	TGTGCCAGCAGCTTAAGGGGCAGAGACCCTATCTACGAGCAGTACTTC
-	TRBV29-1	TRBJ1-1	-	CSVSGTTEAFF	TGCAGCGTTTCAGGGACCACTGAAGCTTTCTTT
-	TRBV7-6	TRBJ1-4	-	CASSQGEKLFF	TGTGCCAGCAGCCAGGGGGAAAAACTGTTTTTT
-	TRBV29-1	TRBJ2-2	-	CSVEGPTGELFF	TGCAGCGTTGAGGGCCCCACCGGGGAGCTGTTTTTT
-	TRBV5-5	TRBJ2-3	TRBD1	CASSRQGAADTQYF	TGTGCCAGCAGCCGACAGGGGGCGGCAGATACGCAGTATTTT
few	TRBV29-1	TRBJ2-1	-	CSVDPSPSSYNEQFF	TGCAGCGTTGATCCGTCCCCTAGCTCCTACAATGAGCAGTTCTTC
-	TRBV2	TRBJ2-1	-	CASSEALMGNEQFF	TGTGCCAGCAGTGAAGCGCTCATGGGTAATGAGCAGTTCTTC
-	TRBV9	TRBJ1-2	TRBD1	CASSVEGGAGYGYTF	TGTGCCAGCAGCGTAGAAGGGGGCGCGGGCTATGGCTACACCTTC
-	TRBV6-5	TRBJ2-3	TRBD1	CASRHFSGGPDTQYF	TGTGCCAGCAGACACTTTTCAGGGGGCCCAGATACGCAGTATTTT
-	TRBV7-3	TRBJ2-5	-	CASSLNQRETQYF	TGTGCCAGCAGCCTAAATCAGAGAGAGACCCAGTACTTC
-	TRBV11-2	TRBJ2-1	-	CASSLGSNNEQFF	TGTGCCAGCAGCTTAGGGTCGAACAATGAGCAGTTCTTC
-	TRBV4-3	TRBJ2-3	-	CASSQDSRLSDFTDTQYF	TGCGCCAGCAGCCAAGATTCTCGGCTTTCTGATTTCACAGATACGCAGTATTTT
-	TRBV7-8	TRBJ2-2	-	CASSTQTGNTGELFF	TGTGCCAGCAGCACCCAAACAGGGAACACCGGGGAGCTGTTTTTT
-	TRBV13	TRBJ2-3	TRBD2	CATNKAGAVTDTQYF	TGTGCCACCAACAAAGCGGGGGCGGTCACAGATACGCAGTATTTT
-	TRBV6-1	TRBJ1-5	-	CASRGGFGQPQHF	TGTGCCAGCAGGGGCGGGTTCGGACAGCCCCAGCATTTT
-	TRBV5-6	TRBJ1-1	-	CASSFPRFRGEGTEAFF	TGTGCCAGCAGCTTCCCCCGTTTTCGAGGGGAAGGTACTGAAGCTTTCTTT
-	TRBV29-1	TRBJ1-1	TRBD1	CSVTGQANTEAFF	TGCAGCGTAACCGGACAGGCGAACACTGAAGCTTTCTTT
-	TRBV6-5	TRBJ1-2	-	CASSYGSGGYGYTF	TGTGCCAGCAGTTATGGGTCTGGAGGGTATGGCTACACCTTC
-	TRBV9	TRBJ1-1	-	CASSVSPKVLNTEAFF	TGTGCCAGCAGCGTAAGCCCGAAAGTGTTAAACACTGAAGCTTTCTTT
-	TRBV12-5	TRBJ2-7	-	CASGIDFEQYF	TGTGCTAGTGGCATTGATTTTGAGCAGTACTTC
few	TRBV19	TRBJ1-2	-	CASRGDINYGYTF	TGTGCCAGTAGAGGGGACATAAACTATGGCTACACCTTC
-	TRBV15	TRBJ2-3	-	CATSREGRTFSTDTQYF	TGTGCCACCAGCAGAGAGGGACGGACCTTTAGCACAGATACGCAGTATTTT
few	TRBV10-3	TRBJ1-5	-	CAISEYLDQPQHF	TGTGCCATCAGTGAGTATTTAGATCAGCCCCAGCATTTT
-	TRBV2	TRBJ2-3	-	CASSGEGGTDTQYF	TGTGCCAGCAGTGGGGAAGGAGGCACAGATACGCAGTATTTT
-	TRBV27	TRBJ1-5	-	CASSSSLGSNQPQHF	TGTGCCAGCAGTTCCAGCCTGGGTAGCAATCAGCCCCAGCATTTT
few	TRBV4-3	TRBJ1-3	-	CASSQSPAGPSGNTIYF	TGCGCCAGCAGCCAATCCCCAGCGGGGCCCTCTGGAAACACCATATATTTT
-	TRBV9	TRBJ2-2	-	CASSVGSGAGELFF	TGTGCCAGCAGCGTAGGGTCCGGCGCCGGGGAGCTGTTTTTT
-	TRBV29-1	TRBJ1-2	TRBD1	CSASAGTGVNYGYTF	TGCAGCGCCTCCGCCGGGACAGGGGTGAACTATGGCTACACCTTC
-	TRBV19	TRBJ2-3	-	CASRKGPVADTQYF	TGTGCCAGTAGAAAGGGACCAGTAGCAGATACGCAGTATTTT
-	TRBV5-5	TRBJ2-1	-	CASSGDRAAGGNEQFF	TGTGCCAGCAGCGGGGATAGGGCGGCTGGGGGCAATGAGCAGTTCTTC
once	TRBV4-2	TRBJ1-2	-	CASSTPFQRVKDCGYTF	TGTGCCAGCAGCACCCCCTTCCAGAGGGTGAAAGACTGTGGCTACACCTTC
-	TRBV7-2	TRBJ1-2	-	CASSLTNNYGYTF	TGTGCCAGCAGCTTAACGAATAACTATGGCTACACCTTC
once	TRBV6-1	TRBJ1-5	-	CASSGGGSQPQHF	TGTGCCAGCAGCGGCGGGGGGAGTCAGCCCCAGCATTTT
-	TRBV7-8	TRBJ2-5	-	CASSYRLARQETQYF	TGTGCCAGCAGCTACAGGCTAGCGCGCCAAGAGACCCAGTACTTC
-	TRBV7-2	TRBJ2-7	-	CASSLGGKYEQYF	TGTGCCAGCAGCTTAGGTGGTAAATACGAGCAGTACTTC
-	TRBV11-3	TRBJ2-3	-	CASSPGGTDTQYF	TGTGCCAGCAGCCCGGGGGGCACAGATACGCAGTATTTT
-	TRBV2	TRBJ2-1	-	CASRLSIGKGEQFF	TGTGCCAGCCGACTGTCTATCGGGAAGGGTGAGCAGTTCTTC
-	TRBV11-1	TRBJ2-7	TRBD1	CASSTRTGGEQYF	TGTGCCAGCAGCACGAGGACAGGGGGCGAGCAGTACTTC
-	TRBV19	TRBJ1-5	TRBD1	CASSMRRGRVWQPQHF	TGTGCCAGTAGTATGCGGAGGGGGCGAGTATGGCAGCCCCAGCATTTT